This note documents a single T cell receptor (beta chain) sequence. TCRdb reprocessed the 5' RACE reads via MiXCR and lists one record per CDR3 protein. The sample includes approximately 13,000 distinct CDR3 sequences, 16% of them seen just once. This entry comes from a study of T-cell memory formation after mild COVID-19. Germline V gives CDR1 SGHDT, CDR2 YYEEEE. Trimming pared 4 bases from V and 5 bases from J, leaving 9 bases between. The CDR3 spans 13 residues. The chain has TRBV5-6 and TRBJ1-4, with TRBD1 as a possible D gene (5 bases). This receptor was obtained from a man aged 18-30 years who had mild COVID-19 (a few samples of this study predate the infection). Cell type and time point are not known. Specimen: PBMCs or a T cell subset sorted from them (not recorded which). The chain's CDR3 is CASSKGRNEKLFF. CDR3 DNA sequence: TGTGCCAGCAGCAAGGGACGGAATGAAAAACTGTTTTTT. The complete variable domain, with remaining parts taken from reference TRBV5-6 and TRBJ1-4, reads DAGVTQSPTHLIKTRGQQVTLRCSPKSGHDTVSWYQQALGQGPQFIFQYYEEEERQRGNFPDRFSGHQFPNYSSELNVNALLLGDSALYLCASSKGRNEKLFFGSGTQLSVL.